This section outlines one T cell receptor beta chain sequence together with its context. As yet, its antigen is unknown. Germline assignment: CDR1 SQVTM and CDR2 ANQGSEA. Trimming took off 5 bases at V and 5 bases at J, with 24 bases between the two ends. The CDR3 is made up of 17 amino acids. This sample is part of a study of T cell repertoires in cytomegalovirus infection. Across the whole study: Carrying CMV and the relevant HLA type showed in public TCR beta signatures. Overall study results and limits: The study found HLA-C-restricted CMV-specific TCR beta clonotypes dominating the ex vivo response. Public TCR beta family frequency separated CMV-and-HLA carriers, including in an independent cohort.

TCRdb reprocessed the reads via MiXCR and lists one record per CDR3 protein. The table records roughly 250,000 distinct CDR3 sequences, around an eighth of them present only once. Source material: PBMCs. The TCR was taken from a human donor in good health (CMV status not recorded). Some clones in this sample may be carry-over from other donors' samples. The chain recombines TRBV29-1 with TRBJ1-4; possibly TRBD1 for D (5 bases). CDR3 DNA: TGCAGCGTTCTTTGGACGGGGCTAGAGGGGCTGAATGAAAAACTGTTTTTT. Translated, it gives CSVLWTGLEGLNEKLFF. The whole variable domain, remainder taken from reference TRBV29-1 and TRBJ1-4, is SAVISQKPSRDICQRGTSLTIQCQVDSQVTMMFWYRQQPGQSLTLIATANQGSEATYESGFVIDKFPISRPNLTFSTLTVSNMSPEDSSIYLCSVLWTGLEGLNEKLFFGSGTQLSVL.